This TCR beta chain comes out of a study of cytomegalovirus exposure and HLA in healthy donors. As for the study in general: Both the approximately 120 validation repertoires and the roughly 700 first-cohort repertoires used the same platform, as reported by a later analysis.

The germline CDR1 and CDR2 sequences are MNHNS and SASEGT. V shed 6 bases and J shed 5 bases, with 16 bases lying between them. The CDR3 contains 14 residues. The donors were in the approximately 110-subject validation cohort; that cohort was separate from the roughly 730-subject first cohort. Concerning this clone itself: Its antigen is as yet unknown.

Study observations and caveats: Subsequent analysis revealed that first-cohort TCR clusters tended to co-occur in the 110 or so validation repertoires. Overall, about 160 TCR beta chains were annotated as cytomegalovirus-associated.

Data came from immunoSEQ multiplex PCR; TCRdb stores just in-frame clones and leaves some out. The sample includes 100,000 to 120,000 clones, about 88% of them seen just once. This TCR was sampled from a woman younger than 35 in good health and CMV-seropositive. This chain connects TRBV6-1 to TRBJ1-2; the D gene is possibly TRBD1 (6 bases). Sequencing was carried out using PBMCs. CDR3 DNA sequence: TGTGCCAGCAGACCGCTCGGACAGCATTATGGCTACACCTTC. Translation gives CASRPLGQHYGYTF.